The 32 T cell receptor beta chains below all came from one sample that was sequenced in a study of blood T cell repertoires in COVID-19. Repertoires were generated with immunoSEQ multiplex PCR, while TCRdb's copy carries only in-frame clones and drops some. Among roughly 240,000 clones listed, over 65% were seen once. The sample was peripheral blood. The receptor set was obtained from a man aged 55 to 70 who had recovered from COVID-19.

The chain couples TRBV29-1 to TRBJ1-2, with a weak D call TRBD1 (5 bases). The CDR3 extends over 12 amino acids. V shed 3 bases and J shed 7 bases, with 12 bases lying between them. Germline values: CDR1 SQVTM, CDR2 ANQGSEA. CDR3 sequence (DNA): TGCAGCGTTGACAGGGCCCGAGCTGGCTACACCTTC. This codes for CSVDRARAGYTF. The full variable domain, its missing parts supplied by reference TRBV29-1 and TRBJ1-2, is SAVISQKPSRDICQRGTSLTIQCQVDSQVTMMFWYRQQPGQSLTLIATANQGSEATYESGFVIDKFPISRPNLTFSTLTVSNMSPEDSSIYLCSVDRARAGYTFGSGTRLTVV.

The rearrangement links TRBV27 to TRBJ2-3; perhaps TRBD1 as D (6 bases). CDR3 length: 12 amino acids. Per germline, CDR1 MNHEY and CDR2 SMNVEV (reference sequence). V was shortened by 2 bases and J by 9 bases, with 9 bases between the two germline ends. In nucleotides, the CDR3 is TGTGCCAGCAGTTTACAGGGGTTAACGCAGTATTTT. Residues: CASSLQGLTQYF.

The V call is TRBV7-9, the J call TRBJ2-7, with TRBD2 matching 12 bases. This CDR3 spans 14 amino acids. The junction had 4 bases not matched to a gene; V was cut back by 5 bases and J by 5 bases. Germline V gives CDR1 SEHNR, CDR2 FQNEAQ (reference sequence). The CDR3 here is CASSALAGGHEQYF. CDR3 nucleotides: TGTGCCAGCAGCGCACTAGCGGGGGGTCACGAGCAGTACTTC.

This chain connects TRBV4-2 to TRBJ2-2; TRBD2 agrees at 11 bases. The CDR3 covers 18 residues. The V and J ends lost 3 bases and 4 bases, in that order; junction bases with no gene match: 10. Germline CDR1 LGHNA, CDR2 YNFKEQ. The CDR3 DNA reads TGTGCCAGCAGCCAGGCCCGGGGGCTAGCGGGGGGCACCGGGGAGCTGTTTTTT. Translated: CASSQARGLAGGTGELFF.

This clone turned up a few times. The chain joins TRBV4-1 to TRBJ1-2; TRBD1 aligns across 7 bases. CDR1 and CDR2 (germline): MGHRA, YSYEKL. CDR3 length: 14 amino acids. After removal of 2 bases from V and 7 bases from J, the junction contained 7 bases not matched to a gene. CDR3 in DNA: TGCGCCAGCAGCCAATTGGGACAGCGCCTTGGCTACACCTTC. Protein: CASSQLGQRLGYTF.

The chain is built from TRBV5-1 and TRBJ2-3; 8 nucleotides align to TRBD1. V dropped 7 bases and J dropped 0; count of bases not matched to a gene: 7. Germline CDR1 is SGHRS and CDR2 is YFSETQ. This CDR3 comprises 15 residues. CDR3 nucleotides: TGCGCCAGCGGAGAGACAGGGGCTAGCACAGATACGCAGTATTTT. Encoded protein: CASGETGASTDTQYF.

There are a few counts of this clone. The chain employs TRBV4-2 and TRBJ1-4; 11 positions match TRBD1. V dropped 2 bases and J dropped 0; count of bases not matched to a gene: 2. Germline CDR1 LGHNA, CDR2 YNFKEQ. The CDR3 is 17 residues long. In DNA form, the CDR3 reads TGTGCCAGCAGCCAACCGGGACAGGGGGCAACTAATGAAAAACTGTTTTTT. It yields the protein CASSQPGQGATNEKLFF.

The V call is TRBV18, the J call TRBJ2-7, with a tentative D call TRBD1 (5 bases). Germline V CDR1 and CDR2: KGHSH, LQKENI. The V end was cut by 5 bases, the J end by 1 base, with 12 bases between. The CDR3 has 14 amino acids. CDR3 protein: CASSLTGESYEQYF. The CDR3 DNA is TGTGCCAGCTCATTAACAGGAGAATCCTACGAGCAGTACTTC.

The genes are TRBV28 and TRBJ2-2; possibly TRBD1 for D (6 bases). V was clipped by 5 bases and J by 0 bases, with 10 bases between them. This CDR3 spans 15 amino acids. From germline, CDR1 is MDHEN and CDR2 SYDVKM. The CDR3 DNA reads TGTGCCAGCAGTCCCCAGGGGCCGAACACCGGGGAGCTGTTTTTT. Its translation: CASSPQGPNTGELFF.

Of note for this clone: The sample has other DNA sequences that encode this CDR3 too. V is TRBV6-5 and J is TRBJ1-6; 7 nucleotides line up with TRBD1. Trimming took 5 bases from V and 7 from J; bases not matched to a gene: 8. CDR3 length equals 15 residues. Germline V gives CDR1 MNHEY, CDR2 SVGAGI. In DNA form, the CDR3 reads TGTGCCAGCAGTCTTGCGGGACAGAGGAATTCACCCCTCCACTTT. Amino acid sequence: CASSLAGQRNSPLHF.

The chain links TRBV7-2 to TRBJ2-6, with 10 bases fitting TRBD2. V trimming: 5 bases; J trimming: 3 bases; junction bases outside the gene matches: 13. Germline V CDR1 and CDR2: SGHTA, FQGNSA. This CDR3 spans 19 amino acids. DNA for the CDR3: TGTGCCAGCAGCCTACACCGGCTAGCGGGAGTGGGTGGGGCCAACGTCCTGACTTTC. Amino acid sequence: CASSLHRLAGVGGANVLTF.

This clone was recorded once. The genes are TRBV10-2 and TRBJ2-7; D is possibly TRBD1 (5 bases). Germline V lookup: CDR1 WSHSY, CDR2 SAAADI. Deletions cut 2 bases from V and 5 bases from J, with 13 bases between. The CDR3 totals 14 residues. The CDR3 reads CASSEQGRGHEQYF. The CDR3 region has the DNA TGCGCCAGCAGTGAGCAGGGCCGCGGTCACGAGCAGTACTTC.

The chain links TRBV19 to TRBJ2-2; TRBD2 matches at 12 bases. V trimming: 5 bases; J trimming: 6 bases; junction bases outside the gene matches: 7. This CDR3 is built from 16 residues. Germline loops: CDR1 LNHDA, CDR2 SQIVND (reference sequence). The CDR3 sequence is CASSPRTSGNSGELFF. The DNA of the CDR3 is TGTGCCAGTAGTCCGAGGACTAGCGGGAATTCCGGGGAGCTGTTTTTT.

The chain combines TRBV25-1 with TRBJ1-5; possibly TRBD1 for D (6 bases). The CDR3 sequence is 15 residues long. V lost 3 bases to trimming and J lost 5 bases, with 14 bases between them. Germline assignment: CDR1 MGHDK and CDR2 SYGVNS. The CDR3: CASSDGTGYDQPQHF. CDR3 bases: TGTGCCAGCAGTGATGGAACAGGGTACGATCAGCCCCAGCATTTT. Variable domain in full (rest from reference TRBV25-1 and TRBJ1-5): EADIYQTPRYLVIGTGKKITLECSQTMGHDKMYWYQQDPGMELHLIHYSYGVNSTEKGDLSSESTVSRIRTEHFPLTLESARPSHTSQYLCASSDGTGYDQPQHFGDGTRLSIL.

The chain combines TRBV3-1 (or the pseudogene TRBV3-2) with TRBJ1-4, with no clear D. V lost 0 bases and J 6 bases, leaving 14 bases between the germline ends. Germline V gene data show CDR1 as LGHDT and CDR2 as YNNKEL (reference sequence). The CDR3 loop spans 16 amino acids. The CDR3 sequence: CASSQEWLRVDEKLFF. CDR3 bases: TGTGCCAGCAGCCAAGAATGGCTCCGGGTGGATGAAAAACTGTTTTTT.

The chain couples TRBV7-9 to TRBJ2-1; D not certain. Germline CDR1 reads SEHNR; CDR2 reads FQNEAQ (reference sequence). Deletions cut 5 bases from V and 9 bases from J, with 14 bases between. The CDR3 is made up of 13 amino acids. The CDR3 coding sequence is TGTGCCAGCAGCCCGACCGTAAGGAGTGAGCAGTTCTTC. Amino acid sequence: CASSPTVRSEQFF.

The chain employs TRBV5-1 and TRBJ2-2; 14 bases align to TRBD2. This CDR3 is 17 amino acids long. Per the germline V gene, CDR1 is SGHRS and CDR2 is YFSETQ. V lost 3 bases to trimming and J lost 6 bases; unmatched junction nucleotides: 7. Here the CDR3 reads CASSSGLAGAGAGELFF. The DNA for the CDR3 is TGCGCCAGCAGCTCGGGACTAGCGGGAGCCGGCGCCGGGGAGCTGTTTTTT.

J is TRBJ2-7 and V is TRBV6-5, with D perhaps TRBD2 (6 bases). The CDR3 sequence is 15 residues long. V lost 4 bases and J lost 2, with 15 bases in between. CDR1 MNHEY and CDR2 SVGAGI come from the germline V gene. The DNA for the CDR3 is TGTGCCAGCAGTTCCGCGGGACCGCCAACCTACGAGCAGTACTTC. It is translated as CASSSAGPPTYEQYF.

This chain joins TRBV3-1 (or the pseudogene TRBV3-2) and TRBJ1-2; D is unresolved. CDR1 is LGHDT, CDR2 YNNKEL, per germline (reference sequence). The V end lost 1 base, the J end lost 0 bases, and 12 bases lay between the germline ends. The CDR3 runs 16 residues. The CDR3 region is CASSQGPGLSNYGYTF. In DNA form, the CDR3 reads TGTGCCAGCAGCCAAGGGCCAGGCCTCTCTAACTATGGCTACACCTTC.

The V call is TRBV6-6, the J call TRBJ1-3, with 8 bases aligning to TRBD1. Germline values: CDR1 MNHNY, CDR2 SVGAGI (reference sequence). This CDR3 contains 14 residues. Trimming removed 6 bases from V and 2 bases from J; junction bases left unmatched: 3. The CDR3 region is CASRSTGAGNTIYF. For the CDR3, the DNA is TGTGCCAGCAGATCGACAGGGGCTGGAAACACCATATATTTT.

The J gene is TRBJ1-3, the V gene TRBV5-1, with D uncertain. The CDR3 sequence is 16 residues long. Per germline, CDR1 SGHRS and CDR2 YFSETQ. With 4 bases removed from V and 0 bases from J, the gap between germline ends came to 14 bases. The CDR3 region has the DNA TGCGCCAGCAGCGTGTCCCCAGGCTACTCTGGAAACACCATATATTTT. Its protein product is CASSVSPGYSGNTIYF.

Regarding this clone: Other nucleotide sequences from this sample produce the same CDR3. V usage is TRBV7-9 and J usage is TRBJ2-7; D possibly corresponds to TRBD1 (5 bases). The CDR3 is made up of 12 amino acids. Trimming pared 1 base from V and 6 bases from J, leaving 7 bases between. Germline CDR1 reads SEHNR; CDR2 reads FQNEAQ (reference sequence). The CDR3 reads CASSLDRGEQYF. For the CDR3, the DNA is TGTGCCAGCAGCTTAGATAGGGGCGAGCAGTACTTC.

J is TRBJ2-7 and V is TRBV7-2, with a possible D match to TRBD2 (7 bases). This CDR3 has 16 amino acids. Germline V gene sequence: CDR1 SGHTA, CDR2 FQGNSA. V lost 4 bases, J lost 3 bases, and 19 bases lay in between. The CDR3 protein is CASSYGGLRGSYEQYF. DNA of the CDR3: TGTGCCAGCAGCTACGGGGGGCTACGCGGGAGCTACGAGCAGTACTTC.

This chain joins TRBV11-2 and TRBJ1-4; D is ambiguous. Looked up from germline, CDR1 is SGHAT and CDR2 is FQNNGV. Trimming removed 0 bases at V and 8 bases at J, with 10 bases between. The CDR3 spans 14 residues. The CDR3 bases are TGTGCCAGCAGCTTAGACGAACCGGGGGAAAAACTGTTTTTT. Translating gives CASSLDEPGEKLFF.

This clone was seen more than once but under ten times. The chain carries TRBV6-5 and TRBJ2-1, with D possibly being TRBD2 (5 bases). Germline CDR1 MNHEY, CDR2 SVGAGI. Trimming took off 6 bases at V and 0 bases at J, with 12 bases between the two ends. CDR3 length: 15 residues. CDR3 sequence reads: CASSRSGTSYNEQFF. The CDR3 coding sequence is TGTGCCAGCAGCCGAAGCGGCACCTCCTACAATGAGCAGTTCTTC.

The chain couples TRBV30 to TRBJ2-5; 12 bases are shared with TRBD1. Trimming removed 2 bases from V and 5 bases from J; junction bases left unmatched: 6. The CDR3 has 15 residues. The germline CDR1 and CDR2 sequences are GTSNPN and SVGIG (reference sequence). The CDR3 sequence is CAWSRGDRGLETQYF. CDR3 DNA: TGTGCCTGGAGTAGGGGGGACAGGGGGCTTGAGACCCAGTACTTC.

There are a few counts of this clone. This specimen includes other DNA sequences encoding the same CDR3. This rearrangement joins TRBV7-6 to TRBJ2-3; tentatively, D is TRBD1 (6 bases). The CDR3 covers 14 residues. V was pared by 1 base and J by 4 bases, with 9 bases between. Germline values: CDR1 SGHVS, CDR2 FNYEAQ. CDR3 residues: CASSLGGGADTQYF. The CDR3 DNA reads TGTGCCAGCAGCTTAGGTGGGGGCGCAGATACGCAGTATTTT.

This chain uses TRBV5-1 with TRBJ2-5, with 10 bases fitting TRBD1. The CDR3 runs to 15 residues. Germline trimming cut 4 bases from V and 2 bases from J; bases unmatched to any gene: 5. Germline CDR1 reads SGHRS; CDR2 reads YFSETQ. Here the CDR3 reads CASSRQGAYQETQYF. The CDR3 nucleotides read TGCGCCAGCAGCCGACAGGGGGCTTATCAAGAGACCCAGTACTTC.

The rearrangement joins TRBV10-3 to TRBJ2-2, with D perhaps matching TRBD2 (6 bases). Germline V lookup: CDR1 ENHRY, CDR2 SYGVKD. V lost 4 bases, J lost 4 bases, and 22 bases lay in between. The CDR3 extends over 18 amino acids. The CDR3 DNA reads TGTGCCATCAGTGCCGCAAAACCCGGGACCGGGGGCACCGGGGAGCTGTTTTTT. Its protein product is CAISAAKPGTGGTGELFF.

This clone appeared a single time. The J gene is TRBJ2-7, the V gene TRBV4-1; 10 bases fit TRBD2. This CDR3 has 16 amino acids. The germline CDR1 and CDR2 sequences are MGHRA and YSYEKL. The V and J ends lost 1 base and 0 bases, in that order; junction bases with no gene match: 3. Here the CDR3 reads CASSQAPSGGSYEQYF. CDR3 DNA sequence: TGCGCCAGCAGCCAAGCCCCTAGCGGGGGCTCCTACGAGCAGTACTTC.

CDR3 DNA sequence: TGTGCCAGCAGTTCCCGTTCGTACATGAACACTGAAGCTTTCTTT. Translated, it gives CASSSRSYMNTEAFF. The chain links TRBV27 to TRBJ1-1, with no clear D. This CDR3 spans 15 amino acids. The germline V gene encodes CDR1 MNHEY and CDR2 SMNVEV (reference sequence). V shed 4 bases and J shed 0 bases, with 12 bases lying between them.

The sample holds one count of this clone. The chain combines TRBV10-3 with TRBJ2-7; the match to TRBD1 covers 8 bases. The CDR3 sequence is 14 residues long. The V gene's germline CDR1 is ENHRY and CDR2 SYGVKD. With V trimmed by 6 bases and J by 4 bases, 8 bases remained unmatched. The CDR3 region is CAIRPGTGGYEQYF. The CDR3 nucleotides read TGTGCCATCAGACCCGGGACAGGAGGTTACGAGCAGTACTTC.